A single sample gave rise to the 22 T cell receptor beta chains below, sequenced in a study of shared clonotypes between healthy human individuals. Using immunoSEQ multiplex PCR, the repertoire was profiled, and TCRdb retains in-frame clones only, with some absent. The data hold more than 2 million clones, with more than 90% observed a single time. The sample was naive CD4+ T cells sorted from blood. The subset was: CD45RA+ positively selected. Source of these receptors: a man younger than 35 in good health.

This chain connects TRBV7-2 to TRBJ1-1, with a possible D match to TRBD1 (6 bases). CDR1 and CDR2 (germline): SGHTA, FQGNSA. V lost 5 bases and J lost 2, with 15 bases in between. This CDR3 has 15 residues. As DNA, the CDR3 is TGTGCCAGCAGCCCCCCTGCAGGGGATAACACTGAAGCTTTCTTT. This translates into CASSPPAGDNTEAFF.

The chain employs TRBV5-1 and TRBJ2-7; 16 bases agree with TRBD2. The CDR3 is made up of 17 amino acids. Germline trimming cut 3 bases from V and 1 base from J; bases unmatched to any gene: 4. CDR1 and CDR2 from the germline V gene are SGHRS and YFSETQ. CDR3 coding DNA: TGCGCCAGCAGCTGGGGACTAGCGGGAGGGGAATCCTACGAGCAGTACTTC. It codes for CASSWGLAGGESYEQYF.

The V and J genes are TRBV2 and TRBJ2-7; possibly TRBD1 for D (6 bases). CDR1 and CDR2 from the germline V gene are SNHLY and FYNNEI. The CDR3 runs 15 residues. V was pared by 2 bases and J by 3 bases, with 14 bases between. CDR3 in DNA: TGTGCCAGCAGTGAAACCCCGACAGGCCTCTACGAGCAGTACTTC. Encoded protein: CASSETPTGLYEQYF.

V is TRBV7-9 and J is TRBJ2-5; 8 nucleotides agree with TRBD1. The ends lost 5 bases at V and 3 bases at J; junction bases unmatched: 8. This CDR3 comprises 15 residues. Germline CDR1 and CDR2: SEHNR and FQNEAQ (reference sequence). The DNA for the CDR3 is TGTGCCAGCAGCGAAACAGGGGGACGTGAAGAGACCCAGTACTTC. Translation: CASSETGGREETQYF.

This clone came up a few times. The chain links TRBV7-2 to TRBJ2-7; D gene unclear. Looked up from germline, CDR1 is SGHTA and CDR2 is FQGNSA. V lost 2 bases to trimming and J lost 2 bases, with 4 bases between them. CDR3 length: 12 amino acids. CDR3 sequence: CASSLPAYEQYF. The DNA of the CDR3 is TGTGCCAGCAGCTTACCAGCCTACGAGCAGTACTTC. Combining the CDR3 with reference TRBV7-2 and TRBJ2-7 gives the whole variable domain GAGVSQSPSNKVTEKGKDVELRCDPISGHTALYWYRQSLGQGLEFLIYFQGNSAPDKSGLPSDRFSAERTGGSVSTLTIQRTQQEDSAVYLCASSLPAYEQYFGPGTRLTVT.

The CDR3 sequence: CASRLVGGPNTGELFF. CDR3 nucleotides: TGTGCCAGCAGACTCGTAGGAGGACCGAACACCGGGGAGCTGTTTTTT. The chain links TRBV7-6 to TRBJ2-2; the D gene is possibly TRBD2 (5 bases). The CDR3 length is 16 residues. The V gene's germline CDR1 is SGHVS and CDR2 FNYEAQ. Trimming removed 6 bases from V and 0 bases from J, with 14 bases in between.

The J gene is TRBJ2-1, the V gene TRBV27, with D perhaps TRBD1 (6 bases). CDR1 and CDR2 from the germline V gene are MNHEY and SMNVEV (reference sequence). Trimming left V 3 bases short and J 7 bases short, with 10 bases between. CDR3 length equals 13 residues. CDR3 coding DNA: TGTGCCAGCAGTTTCGGCAGGGGTAATGAGCAGTTCTTC. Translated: CASSFGRGNEQFF.

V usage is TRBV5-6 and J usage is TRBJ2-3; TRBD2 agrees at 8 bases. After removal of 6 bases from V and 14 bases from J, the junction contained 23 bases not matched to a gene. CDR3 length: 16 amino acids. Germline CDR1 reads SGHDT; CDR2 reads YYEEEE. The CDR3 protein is CASTRDGVGGRTTGYF. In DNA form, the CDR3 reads TGTGCCAGCACCCGTGACGGGGTCGGCGGGAGGACTACTGGGTATTTT.

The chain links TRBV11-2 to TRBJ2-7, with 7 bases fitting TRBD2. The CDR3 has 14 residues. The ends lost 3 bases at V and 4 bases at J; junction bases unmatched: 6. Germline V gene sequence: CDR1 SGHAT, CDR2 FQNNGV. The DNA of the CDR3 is TGTGCCAGCAGCTTTCTGGACGGGAGGTACGAGCAGTACTTC. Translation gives CASSFLDGRYEQYF.

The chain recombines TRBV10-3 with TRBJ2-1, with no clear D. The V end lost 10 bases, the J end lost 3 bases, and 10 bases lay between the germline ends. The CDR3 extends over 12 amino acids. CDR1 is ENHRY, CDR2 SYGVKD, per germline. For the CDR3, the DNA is TGTGCCACCACGGCCCGCTACAATGAGCAGTTCTTC. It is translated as CATTARYNEQFF.

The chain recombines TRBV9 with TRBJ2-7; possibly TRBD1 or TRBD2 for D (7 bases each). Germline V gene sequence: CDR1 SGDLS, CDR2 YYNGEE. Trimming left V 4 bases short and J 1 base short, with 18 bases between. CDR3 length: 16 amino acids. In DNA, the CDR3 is TGTGCCAGCAGCCCAGGGGGGAGGGGAGCATCCTACGAGCAGTACTTC. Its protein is CASSPGGRGASYEQYF.

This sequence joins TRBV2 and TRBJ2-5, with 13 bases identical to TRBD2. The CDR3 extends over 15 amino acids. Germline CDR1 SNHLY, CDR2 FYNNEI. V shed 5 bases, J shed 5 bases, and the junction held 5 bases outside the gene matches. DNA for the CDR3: TGTGCCAGCAGTACTAGCGGGGGGGCTCGGGAGACCCAGTACTTC. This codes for CASSTSGGARETQYF.

DNA of the CDR3: TGTGCCAGCAGCTTGGATCAAGCGGCAGTATCGGAGACCCAGTACTTC. Protein: CASSLDQAAVSETQYF. The chain combines TRBV5-4 with TRBJ2-5; tentative D call: TRBD2 (5 bases). Trimming removed 0 bases at V and 5 bases at J, with 17 bases between. CDR3 size: 16 residues. The germline V gene encodes CDR1 SGHNT and CDR2 YYREEE (reference sequence).

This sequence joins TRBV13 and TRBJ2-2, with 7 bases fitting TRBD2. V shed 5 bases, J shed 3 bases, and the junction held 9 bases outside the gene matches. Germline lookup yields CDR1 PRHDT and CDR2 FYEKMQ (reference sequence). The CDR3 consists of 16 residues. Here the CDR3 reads CASSKREGGHTGELFF. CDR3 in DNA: TGTGCCAGCAGCAAAAGGGAGGGAGGGCACACCGGGGAGCTGTTTTTT.

In DNA, the CDR3 is TGCGCCAGTTCAAGGGACTACCCTAGGAATGAGCAGTTCTTC. Encoded protein: CASSRDYPRNEQFF. V gene TRBV5-1 combines with J gene TRBJ2-1; 7 bases agree with TRBD2. The germline gives CDR1 SGHRS, CDR2 YFSETQ. The CDR3 runs to 14 residues. With V trimmed by 8 bases and J by 7 bases, 12 bases remained unmatched.

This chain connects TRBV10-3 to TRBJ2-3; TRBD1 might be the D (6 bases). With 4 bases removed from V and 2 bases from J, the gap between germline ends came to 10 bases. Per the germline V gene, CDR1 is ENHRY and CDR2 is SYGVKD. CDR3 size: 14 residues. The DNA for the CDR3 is TGTGCCATCAGTGGCCGGGACAACACAGATACGCAGTATTTT. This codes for CAISGRDNTDTQYF.

DNA of the CDR3: TGCGCCAGCAGCTTGGACAGGGCGGTAAATGAAAAACTGTTTTTT. Protein product: CASSLDRAVNEKLFF. The chain carries TRBV5-1 and TRBJ1-4; possible D gene TRBD1, 6 bases. The germline V gene has CDR1 SGHRS and CDR2 YFSETQ. This CDR3 comprises 15 residues. Deletions cut 0 bases from V and 5 bases from J, with 11 bases between.

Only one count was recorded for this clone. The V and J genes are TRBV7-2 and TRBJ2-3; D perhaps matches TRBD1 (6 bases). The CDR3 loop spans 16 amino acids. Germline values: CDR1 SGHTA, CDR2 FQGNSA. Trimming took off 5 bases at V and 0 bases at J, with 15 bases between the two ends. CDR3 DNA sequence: TGTGCCAGCAGCGAGACAGGCCATACTAGCACAGATACGCAGTATTTT. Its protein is CASSETGHTSTDTQYF.

CDR3 nucleotide sequence: TGTGCCAGCAGTGGGTTCGGACAGGGGTTTTATGGCTACACCTTC. Translated: CASSGFGQGFYGYTF. The J gene is TRBJ1-2, the V gene TRBV6-5, with TRBD1 matching 9 bases. The CDR3 contains 15 residues. J was trimmed by 5 bases and V by 5 bases; bases with no gene match: 9. Germline values: CDR1 MNHEY, CDR2 SVGAGI.

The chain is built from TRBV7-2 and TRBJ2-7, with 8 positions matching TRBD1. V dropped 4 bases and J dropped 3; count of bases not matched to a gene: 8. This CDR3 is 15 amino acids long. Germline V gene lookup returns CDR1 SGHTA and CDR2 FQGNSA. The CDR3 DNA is TGTGCCAGCAGCTATCACGATGGGACAGGCTACGAGCAGTACTTC. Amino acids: CASSYHDGTGYEQYF.

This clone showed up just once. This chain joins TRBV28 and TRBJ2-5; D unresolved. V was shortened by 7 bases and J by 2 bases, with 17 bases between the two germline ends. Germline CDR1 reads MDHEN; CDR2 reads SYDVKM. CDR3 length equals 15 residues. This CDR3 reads CASTVGTQTQETQYF. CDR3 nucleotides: TGTGCCAGCACTGTTGGAACCCAGACACAAGAGACCCAGTACTTC.

DNA of the CDR3: TGTGCCAGCAGCTTAGGAAAGTATTTGATGGGAGATAATCGCAACACCATATATTTT. Translation: CASSLGKYLMGDNRNTIYF. The V and J genes are TRBV11-2 and TRBJ1-3, with no clear D. This CDR3 has 19 amino acids. The germline CDR1 and CDR2 sequences are SGHAT and FQNNGV. The V and J ends lost 1 base and 7 bases respectively, with 26 bases between them.